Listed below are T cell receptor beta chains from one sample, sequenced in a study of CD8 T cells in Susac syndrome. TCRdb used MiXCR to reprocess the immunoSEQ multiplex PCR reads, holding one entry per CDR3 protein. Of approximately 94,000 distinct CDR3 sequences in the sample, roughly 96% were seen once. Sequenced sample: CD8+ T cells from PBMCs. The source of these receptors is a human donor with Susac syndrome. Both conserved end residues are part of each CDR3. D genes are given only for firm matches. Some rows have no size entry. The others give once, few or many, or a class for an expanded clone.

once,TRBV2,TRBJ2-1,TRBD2,CASPGGSSYNEQFF,TGTGCCAGCCCGGGGGGGAGCTCCTACAATGAGCAGTTCTTC
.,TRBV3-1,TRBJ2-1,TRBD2,CASSQDRTSGHIF,TGTGCCAGCAGCCAAGATAGGACTAGCGGGCACATCTTC
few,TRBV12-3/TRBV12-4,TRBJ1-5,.,CASSLGNQPQHF,TGTGCCAGCAGTTTGGGCAATCAGCCCCAGCATTTT
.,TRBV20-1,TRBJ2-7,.,CSAEGPSSYEQYF,TGCAGTGCTGAGGGGCCCAGCTCCTACGAGCAGTACTTC
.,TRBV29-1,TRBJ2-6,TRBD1,CSVGVRGGPGANVLTF,TGCAGCGTTGGGGTGAGAGGGGGCCCTGGGGCCAACGTCCTGACTTTC
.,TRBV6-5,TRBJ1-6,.,CASSYSIPGNSPLHF,TGTGCCAGCAGTTACTCGATCCCGGGGAATTCACCCCTCCACTTT
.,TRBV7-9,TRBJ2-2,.,CASSFSVAGELFF,TGTGCCAGCAGCTTTAGCGTGGCCGGGGAGCTGTTTTTT
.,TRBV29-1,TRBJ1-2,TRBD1,CSVTGQFYGYTF,TGCAGCGTCACGGGACAGTTCTATGGCTACACCTTC
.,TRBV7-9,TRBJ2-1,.,CASSSGSRVLYNEQFF,TGTGCCAGCAGCTCCGGTTCCAGGGTATTGTACAATGAGCAGTTCTTC
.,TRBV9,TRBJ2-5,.,CASSVGLGLETQYF,TGTGCCAGCAGCGTAGGACTTGGGTTGGAGACCCAGTACTTC
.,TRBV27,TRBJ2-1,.,CASSAGGWQFF,TGTGCCAGCAGTGCCGGGGGCTGGCAGTTCTTC
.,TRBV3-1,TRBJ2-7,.,CASSQNSVREQYF,TGTGCCAGCAGCCAGAACAGCGTACGCGAGCAGTACTTC
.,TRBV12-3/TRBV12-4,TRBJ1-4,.,CAQPGDEKLFF,TGTGCCCAGCCAGGGGATGAAAAACTGTTTTTT
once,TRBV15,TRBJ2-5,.,CATSRDTGMDSGTQYF,TGTGCCACCAGCAGAGATACAGGAATGGACTCGGGGACCCAGTACTTC
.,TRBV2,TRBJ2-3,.,CASSEEGNADTQYF,TGTGCCAGCAGTGAGGAGGGAAACGCAGATACGCAGTATTTT
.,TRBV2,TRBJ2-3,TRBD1,CASRARGQADTQYF,TGTGCCAGCCGAGCCAGGGGGCAAGCAGATACGCAGTATTTT
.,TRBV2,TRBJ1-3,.,CASSELRGPGNTIYF,TGTGCCAGCAGTGAACTCCGGGGCCCTGGAAACACCATATATTTT
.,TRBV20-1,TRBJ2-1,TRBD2,CSARTSGGTMGEQFF,TGCAGTGCTAGGACTAGCGGGGGCACGATGGGGGAGCAGTTCTTC
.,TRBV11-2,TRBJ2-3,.,CASSSRSQAQYF,TGTGCCAGCAGCTCCCGCAGCCAAGCGCAGTATTTT
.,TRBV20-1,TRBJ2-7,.,CSARSLQSSYEQYF,TGCAGTGCTAGATCACTTCAAAGTTCCTACGAGCAGTACTTC
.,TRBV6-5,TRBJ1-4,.,CASSPDSPNEKLFF,TGTGCCAGCAGCCCCGACAGCCCTAATGAAAAACTGTTTTTT
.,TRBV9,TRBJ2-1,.,CASSVALLSNEQFF,TGTGCCAGCAGCGTAGCCCTCCTAAGCAATGAGCAGTTCTTC
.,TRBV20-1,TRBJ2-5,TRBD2,CSARELLAVQETQYF,TGCAGTGCTAGAGAATTGCTAGCGGTCCAAGAGACCCAGTACTTC